This T cell receptor beta chain was recorded in a study of T-cell reconstitution after alpha-beta-depleted transplantation in children. The sample holds one count of this clonotype. Unique molecular identifiers featured in how the TCRbeta library was prepared. TCRdb called the PCR reads again in MiXCR, with one record for every CDR3 protein. Of around 580,000 distinct CDR3 sequences in the sample, about 23% were seen once. This receptor was obtained from a boy under two years old who had a stem cell transplant for acute myeloid leukemia, so the T cells may come from the graft donor. This specimen consisted of PBMCs, mostly from graft donor cells, obtained 360 days after TCRalphabeta/CD19-depleted stem cell transplant.

This CDR3 reads CASSIPPGRSISPLHF. The CDR3 DNA follows: TGTGCCAGCAGTATACCCCCGGGACGATCCATTTCACCCCTCCACTTT. The chain employs TRBV6-2 or TRBV6-3 and TRBJ1-6; D possibly corresponds to TRBD1 (5 bases). The CDR3 sequence is 16 residues long. Germline V CDR1 and CDR2: MNHEY, SVGEGT. V was trimmed by 5 bases and J by 9 bases, leaving 20 bases between them.